This T cell receptor beta chain comes out of a study of T cell responses to AZD1222 COVID-19 vaccine. Profiling relied on immunoSEQ multiplex PCR, and the TCRdb table lists in-frame clones only, not all of them. Here the sample spans some 150,000 clones, under 95% being singletons. The CDR3 is 17 amino acids. Trimming at V came to 1 base and at J to 5 bases, leaving 11 bases not matched to a gene. Looked up from germline, CDR1 is SGHVS and CDR2 is FQNEAQ. This sequence originates from an adult in good health. The source was peripheral blood, collected on day 0 of AZD1222 vaccination. The chain couples TRBV7-8 to TRBJ2-1, with TRBD1 matching 7 bases. This CDR3 is CASSLGDRPFSNNEQFF. Here the CDR3 DNA reads TGTGCCAGCAGCTTAGGGGACAGACCCTTCAGTAACAATGAGCAGTTCTTC. Based on the CDR3 plus reference TRBV7-8 and TRBJ2-1, the full variable domain is GAGVSQSPRYKVAKRGQDVALRCDPISGHVSLFWYQQALGQGPEFLTYFQNEAQLDKSGLPSDRFFAERPEGSVSTLKIQRTQQEDSAVYLCASSLGDRPFSNNEQFFGPGTRLTVL.